Shown below are 16 T cell receptor beta chains from a single sample sequenced in a study of T cell responses to AZD1222 COVID-19 vaccine (dated by TCRdb to the early 2020s). The sample's time point label is to be understood as: baseline before first vaccination. Receptor amplification or capture employed the immunoSEQ multiplex PCR assay. TCRdb provides this immuneACCESS table in a form limited to in-frame rearrangements. Some clones are lacking; in checked studies, under half of them reflect an unresolved V gene, and why the rest are absent is not known. Present in this sample are 90,000 to 100,000 clones, about 89% of which were seen just once. Roughly 3.7% of the sample goes to the ten largest clones. The sequences come from peripheral blood, collected on day 0 of AZD1222 vaccination. These TCRs come from an adult in good health.

V and J are TRBV11-3 and TRBJ2-4; 8 bases are a match to TRBD2. V trimming: 5 bases; J trimming: 1 base; junction bases outside the gene matches: 10. This CDR3 region has 17 residues. Germline CDR1 is SGHNT and CDR2 is YENEEA. The chain's CDR3 is CASSLGRGNGAKNIQYF. CDR3 nucleotides: TGTGCCAGCAGCCTCGGGAGGGGAAATGGGGCCAAAAACATTCAGTACTTC.

This chain joins TRBV11-2 and TRBJ1-4; no firm D call. V was clipped by 1 base and J by 3 bases, with 15 bases between them. The germline V gene encodes CDR1 SGHAT and CDR2 FQNNGV. The CDR3 covers 17 residues. Here the CDR3 reads CASSLVGKPWANEKLFF. In nucleotides, the CDR3 is TGTGCCAGCAGCTTAGTAGGCAAACCTTGGGCTAATGAAAAACTGTTTTTT.

This chain joins TRBV5-5 and TRBJ2-1, with 8 bases aligning to TRBD2. Trimming took 0 bases from V and 2 from J; bases not matched to a gene: 4. Germline V gene data show CDR1 as SGHKS and CDR2 as YYEKEE (reference sequence). The length of the CDR3 is 16 residues. As DNA, the CDR3 is TGTGCCAGCAGCTTGGCCTCGGGGGGGACCTACAATGAGCAGTTCTTC. Its protein product is CASSLASGGTYNEQFF.

The chain carries TRBV7-9 and TRBJ1-1; D ambiguous. Trimming stripped 4 bases from V and 2 bases from J, with 14 bases between. The CDR3 consists of 15 residues. Germline CDR1 SEHNR, CDR2 FQNEAQ (reference sequence). The CDR3 sequence: CASSSYLGGNTEAFF. CDR3 bases: TGTGCCAGCAGCTCCTATCTTGGAGGTAACACTGAAGCTTTCTTT.

J is TRBJ1-1 and V is TRBV29-1; D may be TRBD1 (5 bases). V was cut by 8 bases and J by 5 bases, with 15 bases left in between. The CDR3 contains 12 residues. CDR1 is SQVTM, CDR2 ANQGSEA, per germline. Here the CDR3 reads CSPARVRTEAFF. For the CDR3, the DNA is TGCAGCCCAGCCAGGGTGCGGACTGAAGCTTTCTTT.

This chain connects TRBV19 to TRBJ1-4; D is unclear. The length of the CDR3 is 14 residues. Trimming removed 4 bases from V and 7 bases from J, with 13 bases in between. Per the germline V gene, CDR1 is LNHDA and CDR2 is SQIVND (reference sequence). CDR3 bases: TGTGCCAGTAGTACACCTAGGGCGAGTGAAAAACTGTTTTTT. It specifies CASSTPRASEKLFF.

This chain uses TRBV13 with TRBJ2-2; TRBD2 aligns across 7 bases. Per germline, CDR1 PRHDT and CDR2 FYEKMQ (reference sequence). This CDR3 has 14 residues. V gave up 5 bases and J gave up 6 bases; unmatched junction bases: 6. The CDR3 coding sequence is TGTGCCAGCAGCGACGCAACTAGCGCCGGGGAGCTGTTTTTT. It specifies CASSDATSAGELFF.

The genes are TRBV2 and TRBJ2-3, with 15 bases fitting TRBD2. V shed 10 bases and J 4 bases; nucleotides not matched to a gene: 6. This CDR3 is 15 amino acids long. CDR1 is SNHLY and CDR2 is FYNNEI in the germline V gene. The CDR3: CATGLAGGPSDTQYF. The CDR3 nucleotides read TGTGCCACCGGACTAGCGGGGGGGCCATCAGATACGCAGTATTTT.

Note on this clone: The junction differs from germline at one of its ends, possibly a read error. The chain has TRBV5-1 and TRBJ2-5; D is unresolved. The length of the CDR3 is 12 residues. Germline assignment: CDR1 SGHRS and CDR2 YFSETQ. The CDR3: CASSPTKEAQYF. The DNA of the CDR3 is TGCGCCAGCAGCCCCACTAAAGAGGCCCAGTACTTC. The whole variable domain, filled in from reference TRBV5-1 and TRBJ2-5, reads KAGVTQTPRYLIKTRGQQVTLSCSPISGHRSVSWYQQTPGQGLQFLFEYFSETQRNKGNFPGRFSGRQFSNSRSEMNVSTLELGDSALYLCASSPTKEAQYFGPGTRLLVL.

The genes are TRBV28 and TRBJ1-1; no clear D. CDR1 MDHEN and CDR2 SYDVKM come from the germline V gene. V was cut by 2 bases and J by 2 bases, with 18 bases left in between. The CDR3 totals 17 residues. CDR3 amino acids: CASSLAGSLPANTEAFF. The CDR3 DNA reads as TGTGCCAGCAGTTTAGCCGGGAGCCTACCGGCTAACACTGAAGCTTTCTTT. The full variable domain, with the rest looked up from reference TRBV28 and TRBJ1-1, is DVKVTQSSRYLVKRTGEKVFLECVQDMDHENMFWYRQDPGLGLRLIYFSYDVKMKEKGDIPEGYSVSREKKERFSLILESASTNQTSMYLCASSLAGSLPANTEAFFGQGTRLTVV.

This chain uses TRBV5-1 with TRBJ1-6, with D unresolved. Per the germline V gene, CDR1 is SGHRS and CDR2 is YFSETQ. The CDR3 length is 12 residues. Trimming cost V 5 bases and J 8 bases, with 8 bases left between them. CDR3 DNA: TGCGCCAGCAGGCCGGTGGATTCACCCCTCCACTTT. Residues: CASRPVDSPLHF. The full variable domain, its missing parts supplied by reference TRBV5-1 and TRBJ1-6, is KAGVTQTPRYLIKTRGQQVTLSCSPISGHRSVSWYQQTPGQGLQFLFEYFSETQRNKGNFPGRFSGRQFSNSRSEMNVSTLELGDSALYLCASRPVDSPLHFGNGTRLTVT.

The chain combines TRBV11-1 with TRBJ1-1, with D unclear. Germline V lookup: CDR1 SGHAT, CDR2 FQDESV (reference sequence). Trimming stripped 5 bases from V and 11 bases from J, with 21 bases between. This CDR3 comprises 14 residues. This chain's CDR3 is CASSQMGRSVLAFF. The DNA for the CDR3 is TGTGCCAGCAGCCAGATGGGGAGGAGCGTACTGGCTTTCTTT.

This chain uses TRBV2 with TRBJ1-4; 9 nucleotides line up with TRBD1. Per germline, CDR1 SNHLY and CDR2 FYNNEI. Trimming cost V 6 bases and J 0 bases; bases outside gene matches: 8. The CDR3 sequence is 17 residues long. CDR3 sequence reads: CASSEGQGIATNEKLFF. CDR3 bases: TGTGCCAGCAGCGAGGGACAGGGCATCGCAACTAATGAAAAACTGTTTTTT.

The chain combines TRBV28 with TRBJ1-3; the D gene is possibly TRBD1 (5 bases). The V gene's germline CDR1 is MDHEN and CDR2 SYDVKM. V lost 5 bases, J lost 0 bases, and 14 bases lay in between. This CDR3 is built from 16 residues. The CDR3 bases are TGTGCCAGCAGTCCTCCGGGGGGGGGCTCTGGAAACACCATATATTTT. Amino acids: CASSPPGGGSGNTIYF.

The genes are TRBV15 and TRBJ2-7; D may be TRBD1 (7 bases). This CDR3 contains 14 residues. CDR1 and CDR2 (germline): LNHNV, YYDKDF (reference sequence). Trimming shortened V by 5 bases and J by 6 bases, and 17 bases separated the two germline ends. This chain's CDR3 is CATSYDREDSEQYF. In DNA form, the CDR3 reads TGTGCCACCAGCTACGACAGGGAGGATAGCGAGCAGTACTTC.

The rearrangement uses TRBV7-8 and TRBJ2-7; D might be TRBD1 (6 bases). V lost 7 bases, J lost 0 bases, and 10 bases lay in between. CDR1 and CDR2 from the germline V gene are SGHVS and FQNEAQ. This CDR3 is 13 amino acids long. The CDR3 reads CASTPGASYEQYF. In nucleotides, the CDR3 is TGTGCCAGCACCCCAGGGGCCTCCTACGAGCAGTACTTC.